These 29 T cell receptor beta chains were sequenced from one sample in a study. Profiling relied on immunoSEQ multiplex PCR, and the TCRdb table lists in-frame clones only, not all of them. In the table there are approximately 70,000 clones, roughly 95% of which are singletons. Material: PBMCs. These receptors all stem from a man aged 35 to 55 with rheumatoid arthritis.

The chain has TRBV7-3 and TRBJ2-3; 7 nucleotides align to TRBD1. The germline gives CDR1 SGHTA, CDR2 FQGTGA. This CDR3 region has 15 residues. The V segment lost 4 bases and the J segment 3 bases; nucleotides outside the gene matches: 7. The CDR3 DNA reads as TGTGCCAGCAGCTCTCAGGGGGTTGGGACAGATACGCAGTATTTT. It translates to CASSSQGVGTDTQYF.

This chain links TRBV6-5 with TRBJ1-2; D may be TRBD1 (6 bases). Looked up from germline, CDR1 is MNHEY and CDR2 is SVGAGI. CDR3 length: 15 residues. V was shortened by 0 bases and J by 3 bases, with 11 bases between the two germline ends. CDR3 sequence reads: CASSYSAQGHYGYTF. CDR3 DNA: TGTGCCAGCAGTTACTCCGCACAGGGACACTATGGCTACACCTTC.

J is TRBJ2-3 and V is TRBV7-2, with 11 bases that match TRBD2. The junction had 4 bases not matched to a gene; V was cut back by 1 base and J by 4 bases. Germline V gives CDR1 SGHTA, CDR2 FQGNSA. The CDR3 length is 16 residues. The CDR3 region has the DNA TGTGCCAGCAGCTTAGGTTTAGCGGGAGGGCCAGATACGCAGTATTTT. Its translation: CASSLGLAGGPDTQYF.

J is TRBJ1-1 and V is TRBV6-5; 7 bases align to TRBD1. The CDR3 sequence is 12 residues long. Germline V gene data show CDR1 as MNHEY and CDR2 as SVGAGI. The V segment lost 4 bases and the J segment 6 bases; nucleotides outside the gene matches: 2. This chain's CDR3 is CASSWGQSEAFF. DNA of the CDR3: TGTGCCAGCAGTTGGGGACAGTCTGAAGCTTTCTTT.

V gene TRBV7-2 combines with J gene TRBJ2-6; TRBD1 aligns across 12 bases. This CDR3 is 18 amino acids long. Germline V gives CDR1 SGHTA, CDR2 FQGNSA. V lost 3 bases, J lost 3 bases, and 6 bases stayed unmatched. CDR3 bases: TGTGCCAGCAGCTTCGGGACAGGGGGCGCTTATGGGGCCAACGTCCTGACTTTC. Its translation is CASSFGTGGAYGANVLTF.

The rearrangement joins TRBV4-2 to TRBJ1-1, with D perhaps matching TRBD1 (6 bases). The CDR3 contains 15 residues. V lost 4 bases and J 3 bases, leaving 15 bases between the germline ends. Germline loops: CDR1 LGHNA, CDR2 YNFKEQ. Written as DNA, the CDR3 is TGTGCCAGCAGCCGAAACACAGGGCGGGACACTGAAGCTTTCTTT. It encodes CASSRNTGRDTEAFF.

CDR3 nucleotide sequence: TGTGCCAGCAGTTACGTATGGGACAGGGGGCTTCAGCCCCAGCATTTT. Protein: CASSYVWDRGLQPQHF. This chain joins TRBV6-6 and TRBJ1-5, with 12 bases identical to TRBD1. There are 16 residues in the CDR3. Germline V lookup: CDR1 MNHNY, CDR2 SVGAGI (reference sequence). After removal of 2 bases from V and 6 bases from J, the junction contained 5 bases not matched to a gene.

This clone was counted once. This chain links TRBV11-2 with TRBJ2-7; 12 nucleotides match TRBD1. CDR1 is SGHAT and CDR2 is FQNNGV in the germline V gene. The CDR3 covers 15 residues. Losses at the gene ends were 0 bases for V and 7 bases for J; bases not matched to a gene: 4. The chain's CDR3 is CASSLEGQGAGEQYF. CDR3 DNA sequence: TGTGCCAGCAGCTTAGAGGGACAGGGGGCGGGAGAGCAGTACTTC.

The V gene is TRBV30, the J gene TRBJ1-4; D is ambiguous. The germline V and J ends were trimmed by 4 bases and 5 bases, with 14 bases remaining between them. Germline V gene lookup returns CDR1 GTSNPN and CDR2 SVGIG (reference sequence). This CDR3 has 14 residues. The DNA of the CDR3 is TGTGCCTGGAATCGCGGGGATAGGAATGAAAAACTGTTTTTT. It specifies CAWNRGDRNEKLFF. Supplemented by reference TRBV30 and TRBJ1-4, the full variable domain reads SQTIHQWPATLVQPVGSPLSLECTVEGTSNPNLYWYRQAAGRGLQLLFYSVGIGQISSEVPQNLSASRPQDRQFILSSKKLLLSDSGFYLCAWNRGDRNEKLFFGSGTQLSVL.

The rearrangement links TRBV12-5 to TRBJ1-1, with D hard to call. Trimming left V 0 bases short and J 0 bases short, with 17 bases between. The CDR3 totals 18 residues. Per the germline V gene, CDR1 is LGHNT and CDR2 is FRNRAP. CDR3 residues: CASGLVRDLTLVNTEAFF. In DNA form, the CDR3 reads TGTGCTAGTGGTTTGGTACGAGACCTCACCCTTGTGAACACTGAAGCTTTCTTT.

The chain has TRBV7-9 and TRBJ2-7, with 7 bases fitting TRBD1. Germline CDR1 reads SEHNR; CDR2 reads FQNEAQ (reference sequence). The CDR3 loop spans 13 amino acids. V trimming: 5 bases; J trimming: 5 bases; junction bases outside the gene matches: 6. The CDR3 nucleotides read TGTGCCAGCAGCCCCCGACAGGGCCACGAGCAGTACTTC. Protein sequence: CASSPRQGHEQYF.

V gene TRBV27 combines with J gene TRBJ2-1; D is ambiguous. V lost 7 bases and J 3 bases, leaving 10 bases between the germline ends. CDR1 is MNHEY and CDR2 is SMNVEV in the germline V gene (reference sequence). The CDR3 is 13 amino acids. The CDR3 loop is CASTSPVYNEQFF. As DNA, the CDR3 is TGTGCCAGCACCTCGCCCGTCTACAATGAGCAGTTCTTC.

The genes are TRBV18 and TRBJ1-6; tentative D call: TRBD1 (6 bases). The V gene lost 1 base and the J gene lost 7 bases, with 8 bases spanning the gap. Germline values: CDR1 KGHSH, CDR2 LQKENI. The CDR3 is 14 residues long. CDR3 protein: CASSPQGGNSPLHF. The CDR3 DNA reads TGTGCCAGCTCACCACAGGGGGGGAATTCACCCCTCCACTTT.

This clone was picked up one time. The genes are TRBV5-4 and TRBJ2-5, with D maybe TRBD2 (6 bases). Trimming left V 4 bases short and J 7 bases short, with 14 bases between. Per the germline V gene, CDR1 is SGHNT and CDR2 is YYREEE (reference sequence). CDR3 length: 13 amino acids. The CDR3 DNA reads TGTGCCAGCAGCCCGGAGCAGGGAGGGACCCAGTACTTC. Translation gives CASSPEQGGTQYF.

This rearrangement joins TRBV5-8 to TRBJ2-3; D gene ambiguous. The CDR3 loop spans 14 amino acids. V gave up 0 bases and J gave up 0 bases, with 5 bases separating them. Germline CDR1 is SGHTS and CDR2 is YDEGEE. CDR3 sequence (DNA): TGTGCCAGCAGCTTGGCCCCGAGCACAGATACGCAGTATTTT. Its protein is CASSLAPSTDTQYF.

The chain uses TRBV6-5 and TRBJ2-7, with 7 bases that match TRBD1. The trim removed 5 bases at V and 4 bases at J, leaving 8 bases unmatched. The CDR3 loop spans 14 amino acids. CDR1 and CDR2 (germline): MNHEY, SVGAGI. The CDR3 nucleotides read TGTGCCAGCAGTCCCCCGAGGGGGCTGTACGAGCAGTACTTC. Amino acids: CASSPPRGLYEQYF.

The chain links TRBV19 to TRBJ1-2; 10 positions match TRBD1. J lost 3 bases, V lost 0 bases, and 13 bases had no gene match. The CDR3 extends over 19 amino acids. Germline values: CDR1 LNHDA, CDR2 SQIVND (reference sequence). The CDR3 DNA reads TGTGCCAGTAGTATAGATCGGATACAATGGGACAGGGGTTACTATGGCTACACCTTC. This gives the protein CASSIDRIQWDRGYYGYTF.

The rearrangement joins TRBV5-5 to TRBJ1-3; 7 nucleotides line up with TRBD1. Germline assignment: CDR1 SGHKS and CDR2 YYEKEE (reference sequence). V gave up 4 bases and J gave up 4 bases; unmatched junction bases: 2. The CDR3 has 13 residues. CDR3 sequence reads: CASSGGQGNTIYF. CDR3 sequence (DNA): TGTGCCAGCAGCGGGGGACAGGGAAACACCATATATTTT.

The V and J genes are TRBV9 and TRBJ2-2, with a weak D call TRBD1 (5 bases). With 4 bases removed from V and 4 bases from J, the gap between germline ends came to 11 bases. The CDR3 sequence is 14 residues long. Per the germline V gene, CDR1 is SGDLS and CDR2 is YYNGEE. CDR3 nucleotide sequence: TGTGCCAGCAGCCTGACAGTAGGCACCGGGGAGCTGTTTTTT. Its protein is CASSLTVGTGELFF.

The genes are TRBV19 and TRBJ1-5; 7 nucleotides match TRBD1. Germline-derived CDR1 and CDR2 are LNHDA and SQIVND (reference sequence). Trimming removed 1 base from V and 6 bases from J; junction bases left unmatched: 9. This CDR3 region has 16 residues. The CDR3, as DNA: TGTGCCAGTAGTATAGGATACAGGGGCGGGGGTCAGCCCCAGCATTTT. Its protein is CASSIGYRGGGQPQHF. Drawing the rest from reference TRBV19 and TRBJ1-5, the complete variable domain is DGGITQSPKYLFRKEGQNVTLSCEQNLNHDAMYWYRQDPGQGLRLIYYSQIVNDFQKGDIAEGYSVSREKKESFPLTVTSAQKNPTAFYLCASSIGYRGGGQPQHFGDGTRLSIL.

The CDR3 reads CASSLGHQGSPTDTQYF. The CDR3 DNA is TGCGCCAGCAGCTTGGGACACCAAGGTTCCCCCACAGATACGCAGTATTTT. This sequence joins TRBV5-1 and TRBJ2-3; D is unclear. The CDR3 extends over 17 amino acids. Germline CDR1 and CDR2: SGHRS and YFSETQ. V was trimmed by 0 bases and J by 2 bases, leaving 16 bases between them.

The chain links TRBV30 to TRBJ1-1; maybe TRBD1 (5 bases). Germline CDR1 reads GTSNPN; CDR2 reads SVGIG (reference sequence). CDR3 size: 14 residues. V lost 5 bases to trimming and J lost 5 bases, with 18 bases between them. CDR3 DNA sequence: TGTGCCTGGGACATCCAGGGTGTTAGTACTGAAGCTTTCTTT. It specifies CAWDIQGVSTEAFF.

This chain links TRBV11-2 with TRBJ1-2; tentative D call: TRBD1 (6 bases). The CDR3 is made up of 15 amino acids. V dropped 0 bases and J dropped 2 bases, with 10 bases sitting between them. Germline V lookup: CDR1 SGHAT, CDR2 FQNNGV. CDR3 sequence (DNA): TGTGCCAGCAGCTTAGATAGCGACAGGAACTATGGCTACACCTTC. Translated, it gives CASSLDSDRNYGYTF.

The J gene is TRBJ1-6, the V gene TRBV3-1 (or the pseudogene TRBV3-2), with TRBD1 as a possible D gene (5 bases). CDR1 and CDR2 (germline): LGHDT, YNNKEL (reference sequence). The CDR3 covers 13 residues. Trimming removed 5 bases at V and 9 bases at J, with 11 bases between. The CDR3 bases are TGTGCCAGCAGCTTGACAGACGCTTCACCCCTCCACTTT. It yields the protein CASSLTDASPLHF.

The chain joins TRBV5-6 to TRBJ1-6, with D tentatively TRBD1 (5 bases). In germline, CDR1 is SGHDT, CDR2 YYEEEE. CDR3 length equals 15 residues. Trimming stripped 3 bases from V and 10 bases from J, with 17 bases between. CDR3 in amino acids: CASSYSTVRESPLHF. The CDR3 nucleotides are TGTGCCAGCAGCTACTCGACAGTTAGAGAGTCACCCCTCCACTTT.

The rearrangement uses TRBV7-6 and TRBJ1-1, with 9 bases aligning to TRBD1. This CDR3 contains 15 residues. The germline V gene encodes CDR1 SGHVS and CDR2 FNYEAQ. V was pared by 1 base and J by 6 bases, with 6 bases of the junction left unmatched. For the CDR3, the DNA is TGTGCCAGCAGCTTAGGGACAGGGGTTGTGGCTGAAGCTTTCTTT. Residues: CASSLGTGVVAEAFF.

CDR3 nucleotide sequence: TGCGCCAGCAGCGGGGGGACAGGGGCCGCCGACACCATATATTTT. It translates to CASSGGTGAADTIYF. V usage is TRBV5-1 and J usage is TRBJ1-3, with 10 bases aligning to TRBD1. From germline, CDR1 is SGHRS and CDR2 YFSETQ. The CDR3 spans 15 residues. The V gene end was trimmed by 4 bases and the J gene end by 8 bases; junction bases not matched to a gene: 9.

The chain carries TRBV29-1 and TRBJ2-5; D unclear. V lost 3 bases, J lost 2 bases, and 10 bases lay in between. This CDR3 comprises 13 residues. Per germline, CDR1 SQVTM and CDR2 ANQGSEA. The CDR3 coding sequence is TGCAGCGTTGAGAGGCCGATACAAGAGACCCAGTACTTC. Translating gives CSVERPIQETQYF.

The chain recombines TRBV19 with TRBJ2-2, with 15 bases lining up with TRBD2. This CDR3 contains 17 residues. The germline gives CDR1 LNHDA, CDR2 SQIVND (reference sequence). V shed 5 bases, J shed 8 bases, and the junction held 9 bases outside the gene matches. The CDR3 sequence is CASSAGLAGGPGGELFF. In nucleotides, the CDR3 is TGTGCCAGTAGTGCGGGACTAGCGGGAGGTCCCGGGGGGGAGCTGTTTTTT.